The clone carrying this T cell receptor (beta chain) was picked up a small number of times. This same CDR3 is encoded by further DNA sequences in the sample. This record comes from a study of cytomegalovirus exposure and HLA in healthy donors. Germline V gene lookup returns CDR1 SGDLS and CDR2 YYNGEE. V gave up 0 bases and J gave up 2 bases; unmatched junction bases: 0. CDR3 length: 14 residues. Both 60 Vbeta primers and 13 Jbeta primers went into the PCR. TCRdb's table, derived via immunoSEQ multiplex PCR, lists solely in-frame clones and lacks some. The sample contains about 160,000 clones, 70% to 80% of which appear only once.

This chain connects TRBV9 to TRBJ2-5; 8 bases are a match to TRBD1. Specimen: PBMCs. The source is a man between 60 and 75 years old in good health and CMV-seronegative. Written as DNA, the CDR3 is TGTGCCAGCAGCGTAGACAGGGGGCAAGAGACCCAGTACTTC. It encodes CASSVDRGQETQYF.